The rows below give T cell receptor beta chains drawn from one sample of a study of beta chain features in type 1 diabetes. TCRdb's table, derived via immunoSEQ multiplex PCR, lists solely in-frame clones and lacks some. This sample has fewer than 900,000 clones; around a sixth occur once, and the top ten carry 0.023%. The source material was naive CD4+ T cells from blood. The origin of the receptors is a woman under 30 in good health. Both conserved end residues are part of each CDR3. A D gene is named only where the DNA matches it firmly. Some rows have no size entry. The others give once, few or many, or a class for an expanded clone.

j_call | cdr3_length | v_call | d_call | clone_size | cdr3_aa | cdr3_nt
TRBJ2-2 | 15 | TRBV7-9 | - | few | CASSQAGPFAGELFF | TGTGCCAGCAGCCAAGCAGGACCCTTTGCCGGGGAGCTGTTTTTT
TRBJ2-3 | 13 | TRBV29-1 | - | few | CSVEGEITDTQYF | TGCAGCGTTGAAGGGGAGATCACAGATACGCAGTATTTT
TRBJ2-1 | 15 | TRBV5-4 | - | few | CASRTGTRVYNEQFF | TGTGCCAGCAGGACCGGGACACGCGTCTACAATGAGCAGTTCTTC
TRBJ2-3 | 14 | TRBV6-1 | - | - | CASRLGRFTDTQYF | TGTGCCAGTCGGTTGGGACGCTTCACAGATACGCAGTATTTT
TRBJ2-3 | 13 | TRBV14 | - | - | CASSGGATDTQYF | TGTGCCAGCAGTGGAGGGGCTACAGATACGCAGTATTTT
TRBJ2-6 | 17 | TRBV18 | - | - | CASSFGTADSGANVLTF | TGTGCCAGCTCCTTCGGGACCGCGGACTCTGGGGCCAACGTCCTGACTTTC
TRBJ2-2 | 13 | TRBV5-1 | - | - | CASSSTNTGELFF | TGCGCCAGCAGCTCGACTAATACCGGGGAGCTGTTTTTT
TRBJ2-3 | 14 | TRBV5-1 | - | - | CASSLRSITGVAYF | TGCGCCAGCAGCTTGAGGAGCATTACGGGAGTGGCGTATTTT
TRBJ2-7 | 17 | TRBV11-2 | TRBD1 | - | CASSLAAPGQGPYEQYF | TGTGCCAGCAGCTTAGCTGCGCCGGGACAGGGACCCTACGAGCAGTACTTC
TRBJ2-5 | 14 | TRBV2 | - | - | CASTVAGYQETQYF | TGTGCCAGCACTGTCGCGGGCTACCAAGAGACCCAGTACTTC